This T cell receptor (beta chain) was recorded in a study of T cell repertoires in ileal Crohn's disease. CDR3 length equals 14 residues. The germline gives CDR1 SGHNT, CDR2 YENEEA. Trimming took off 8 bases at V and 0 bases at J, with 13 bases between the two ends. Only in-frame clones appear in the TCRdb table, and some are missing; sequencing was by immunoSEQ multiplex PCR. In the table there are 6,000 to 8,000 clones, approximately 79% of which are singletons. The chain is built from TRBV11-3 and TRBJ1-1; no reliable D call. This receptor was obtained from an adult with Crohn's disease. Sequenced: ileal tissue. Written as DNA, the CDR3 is TGTGCCAGCGCCCCGGGAGGGATGAACACTGAAGCTTTCTTT. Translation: CASAPGGMNTEAFF.